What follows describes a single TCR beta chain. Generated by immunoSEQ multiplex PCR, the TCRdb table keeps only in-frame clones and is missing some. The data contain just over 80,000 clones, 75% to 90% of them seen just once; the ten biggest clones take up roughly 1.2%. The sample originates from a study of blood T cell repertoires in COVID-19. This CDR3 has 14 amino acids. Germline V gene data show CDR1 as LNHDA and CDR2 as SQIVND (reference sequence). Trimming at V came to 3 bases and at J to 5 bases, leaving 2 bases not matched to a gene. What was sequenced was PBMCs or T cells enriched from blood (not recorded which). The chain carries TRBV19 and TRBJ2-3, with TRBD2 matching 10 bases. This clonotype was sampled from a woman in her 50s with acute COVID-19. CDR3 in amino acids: CASSIRLAGDTQYF. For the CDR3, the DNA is TGTGCCAGTAGTATCCGACTAGCGGGAGATACGCAGTATTTT.